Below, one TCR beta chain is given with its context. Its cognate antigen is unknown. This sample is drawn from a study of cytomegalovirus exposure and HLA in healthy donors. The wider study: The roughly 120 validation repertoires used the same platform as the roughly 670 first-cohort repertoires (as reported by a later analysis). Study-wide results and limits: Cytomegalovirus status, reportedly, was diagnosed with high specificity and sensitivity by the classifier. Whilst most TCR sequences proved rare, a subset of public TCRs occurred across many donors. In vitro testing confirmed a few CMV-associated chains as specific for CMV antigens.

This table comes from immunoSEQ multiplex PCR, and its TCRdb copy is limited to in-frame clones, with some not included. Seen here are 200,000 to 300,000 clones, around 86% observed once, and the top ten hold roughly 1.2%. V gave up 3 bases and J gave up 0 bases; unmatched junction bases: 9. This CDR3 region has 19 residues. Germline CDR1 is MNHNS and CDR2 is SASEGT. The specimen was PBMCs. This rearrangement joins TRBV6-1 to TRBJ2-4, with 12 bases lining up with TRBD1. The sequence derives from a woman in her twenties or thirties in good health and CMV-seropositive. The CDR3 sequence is CASSDPGTGGYRAKNIQYF. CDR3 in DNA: TGTGCCAGCAGTGATCCCGGGACAGGGGGCTATAGAGCCAAAAACATTCAGTACTTC.